This passage covers 27 T cell receptor beta chains from one sample sequenced in a study of T cells in Graves' hyperthyroidism and ophthalmopathy. Template material for amplifying TCR beta CDR3 regions consisted of RNA transcripts. When the TCR CDR3 underwent first-round RT-PCR, the HTBI primer set was used. TCRdb itself ran the multiplex PCR reads through MiXCR, one entry per CDR3 protein. The repertoire holds under 700,000 distinct CDR3 sequences, with 16% as singletons. Specimen: blood. Receptors were obtained from a young woman with Graves' hyperthyroidism.

In its sample, this clonotype was seen many times. J is TRBJ2-1 and V is TRBV2; 14 positions agree with TRBD2. The J segment lost 5 bases and the V segment lost 4 bases, leaving 4 bases of the junction unmatched. The length of the CDR3 is 16 residues. Germline V lookup: CDR1 SNHLY, CDR2 FYNNEI. The CDR3 region is CASSARLAGGDNEQFF. The CDR3 nucleotides read TGTGCCAGCAGTGCCCGACTAGCGGGAGGGGACAATGAGCAGTTCTTC.

This clonotype came up many times. This chain connects TRBV28 to TRBJ2-7, with TRBD2 identical over 7 bases. CDR1 and CDR2 from the germline V gene are MDHEN and SYDVKM. The CDR3 spans 16 residues. Losses at the gene ends were 1 base for V and 4 bases for J; bases not matched to a gene: 10. CDR3: CASSLSSGGSPYEQYF. The CDR3 DNA reads TGTGCCAGCAGTTTATCTAGTGGCGGGAGCCCATACGAGCAGTACTTC.

This clonotype appeared many times. The chain uses TRBV7-6 and TRBJ1-2, with 10 bases lining up with TRBD1. Germline CDR1 reads SGHVS; CDR2 reads FNYEAQ. Losses at the gene ends were 5 bases for V and 2 bases for J; bases not matched to a gene: 8. This CDR3 has 16 amino acids. The CDR3 sequence: CASSTLTGGRNYGYTF. CDR3 bases: TGTGCCAGCAGCACGCTGACAGGGGGCCGAAACTATGGCTACACCTTC.

This clonotype was seen a few times. The V and J genes are TRBV6-1 and TRBJ1-2; D ambiguous. The length of the CDR3 is 13 residues. The ends were cut back, 8 bases at V and 4 bases at J, with 14 bases in the middle. Germline values: CDR1 MNHNS, CDR2 SASEGT. Here the CDR3 reads CASGPRSLYGYTF. Written as DNA, the CDR3 is TGTGCCAGCGGACCCCGCTCTCTCTATGGCTACACCTTC.

This clonotype was seen many times. The chain recombines TRBV7-2 with TRBJ1-3, with 9 nucleotides matching TRBD1. J lost 4 bases, V lost 5 bases, and 6 bases had no gene match. From germline, CDR1 is SGHTA and CDR2 FQGNSA. The CDR3 is 15 amino acids. CDR3 region: CASSQDRGLGNTIYF. The CDR3 DNA is TGTGCCAGCAGCCAGGACAGGGGCCTCGGAAACACCATATATTTT.

This clonotype came up many times. CDR3 region: CASSLSLAGTSGTSSTDTQYF. In DNA form, the CDR3 reads TGCGCCAGCAGCCTGAGTCTGGCTGGGACTAGCGGAACCTCTAGCACAGATACGCAGTATTTT. This chain links TRBV5-1 with TRBJ2-3; 11 positions match TRBD2. V was clipped by 4 bases and J by 0 bases; unmatched bases: 19. Germline V gene lookup returns CDR1 SGHRS and CDR2 YFSETQ. CDR3 length: 21 amino acids.

This clonotype appeared many times. This chain uses TRBV7-9 with TRBJ2-7; D might be TRBD2 (6 bases). This CDR3 contains 15 residues. The V and J ends lost 5 bases and 2 bases respectively, with 16 bases between them. Germline V gene data show CDR1 as SEHNR and CDR2 as FQNEAQ (reference sequence). CDR3 sequence: CASSATGTLTYEQYF. DNA of the CDR3: TGTGCCAGCAGCGCCACCGGGACTCTTACCTACGAGCAGTACTTC.

In its sample, this clonotype was seen many times. The CDR3 spells CSASFSDRDDEQYF. In DNA form, the CDR3 reads TGCAGTGCCTCCTTCAGCGACAGGGATGACGAGCAGTACTTC. The rearrangement links TRBV20-1 to TRBJ2-7; 7 nucleotides line up with TRBD1. Trimming at V came to 6 bases and at J to 5 bases, leaving 13 bases not matched to a gene. The germline gives CDR1 DFQATT, CDR2 SNEGSKA (reference sequence). This CDR3 comprises 14 residues.

The chain carries TRBV7-2 and TRBJ2-2; 10 bases fit TRBD2. The V gene's germline CDR1 is SGHTA and CDR2 FQGNSA. The CDR3 has 16 residues. The trim removed 2 bases at V and 4 bases at J, leaving 4 bases unmatched. DNA for the CDR3: TGTGCCAGCAGCTTAATGAGCGGGAGGGCCACCGGGGAGCTGTTTTTT. Protein: CASSLMSGRATGELFF. The variable domain in full, completed from reference TRBV7-2 and TRBJ2-2, reads GAGVSQSPSNKVTEKGKDVELRCDPISGHTALYWYRQSLGQGLEFLIYFQGNSAPDKSGLPSDRFSAERTGGSVSTLTIQRTQQEDSAVYLCASSLMSGRATGELFFGEGSRLTVL.

As for this clonotype: Given a much more abundant clone one base away, this may be a read error. The conserved closing phenylalanine or tryptophan is absent in this CDR3, likely reflecting a read error. The rearrangement uses TRBV11-2 and TRBJ2-7; 7 bases map to TRBD1. The J segment lost 3 bases and the V segment lost 1 base, leaving 3 bases of the junction unmatched. The CDR3 is 14 amino acids. Germline assignment: CDR1 SGHAT and CDR2 FQNNGV. CDR3 nucleotides: TGTGCCAGCAGCTTAGGGGGACAGTACTACGAGCAGTACCTC. This sequence encodes CASSLGGQYYEQYL.

This clonotype has ten or more counts. The chain is built from TRBV5-1 and TRBJ1-1, with a tentative D call TRBD1 (5 bases). The CDR3 consists of 13 residues. Germline V gene lookup returns CDR1 SGHRS and CDR2 YFSETQ. V was clipped by 1 base and J by 4 bases, with 8 bases between them. CDR3 loop: CASSLPGGTEAFF. DNA for the CDR3: TGCGCCAGCAGCTTGCCGGGGGGCACTGAAGCTTTCTTT.

This clonotype was observed at least ten times. The gene calls are TRBV2 and TRBJ2-7, with 8 bases lining up with TRBD2. After removal of 8 bases from V and 5 bases from J, the junction contained 17 bases not matched to a gene. The CDR3 is 16 amino acids. In germline, CDR1 is SNHLY, CDR2 FYNNEI. The CDR3 loop is CASLSVFGGRINEQYF. The CDR3 nucleotides read TGTGCCAGCCTATCAGTTTTCGGCGGGAGGATCAACGAGCAGTACTTC.

This clonotype was seen many times. The chain links TRBV3-1 to TRBJ1-1, with a tentative D call TRBD1 (6 bases). Germline CDR1 and CDR2: LGHDT and YNNKEL (reference sequence). V lost 7 bases, J lost 4 bases, and 19 bases lay in between. The CDR3 has 15 residues. The CDR3 DNA follows: TGTGCCAGCAACAAACGGGCAGGGGTTGGCACTGAAGCTTTCTTT. It yields the protein CASNKRAGVGTEAFF.

The chain joins TRBV7-9 to TRBJ2-7; 10 bases fit TRBD1. The CDR3 runs to 17 residues. Germline V gene data show CDR1 as SEHNR and CDR2 as FQNEAQ (reference sequence). Trimming took 4 bases from V and 2 from J; bases not matched to a gene: 11. CDR3 loop: CASSSQMTGGRTYEQYF. DNA of the CDR3: TGTGCCAGCAGCTCCCAAATGACAGGGGGCAGGACCTACGAGCAGTACTTC.

J is TRBJ1-2 and V is TRBV2, with D tentatively TRBD1 (6 bases). V lost 7 bases and J lost 3, with 12 bases in between. The CDR3 loop spans 13 amino acids. Germline V gene sequence: CDR1 SNHLY, CDR2 FYNNEI. CDR3 DNA: TGTGCCAGCACCCGGACAGACTACTATGGCTACACCTTC. This encodes CASTRTDYYGYTF.

Only a few counts were recorded for this clonotype. A much larger clone differs from this one at a single base, so this may be a read error. The chain employs TRBV28 and TRBJ2-7; D is possibly TRBD2 (5 bases). Germline V CDR1 and CDR2: MDHEN, SYDVKM. CDR3 length: 12 residues. V was clipped by 7 bases and J by 6 bases, with 13 bases between them. The CDR3 bases are TGTGCCAGCATGGAGGCTGGTAGCGAGCAGTACTTC. Translating gives CASMEAGSEQYF.

CDR3 sequence: CSVVKGNTEAFF. CDR3 bases: TGCAGCGTTGTAAAGGGGAACACTGAAGCTTTCTTT. The V and J genes are TRBV29-1 and TRBJ1-1; D unresolved. Trimming stripped 4 bases from V and 1 base from J, with 7 bases between. CDR3 length equals 12 residues. Germline loops: CDR1 SQVTM, CDR2 ANQGSEA.

This clonotype was picked up many times. This chain joins TRBV5-1 and TRBJ2-1; 11 nucleotides agree with TRBD2. Germline CDR1 SGHRS, CDR2 YFSETQ. J was trimmed by 6 bases and V by 6 bases; bases with no gene match: 5. There are 14 residues in the CDR3. The CDR3 reads CASTTSGSPNEQFF. Here the CDR3 DNA reads TGCGCCAGCACTACTAGCGGGAGTCCCAATGAGCAGTTCTTC.

The V gene is TRBV24-1, the J gene TRBJ2-3; D not resolved. Germline CDR1 KGHDR, CDR2 SFDVKD. Trimming left V 4 bases short and J 6 bases short, with 4 bases between. This CDR3 has 11 amino acids. CDR3 coding DNA: TGTGCCACCAGTGAGGTGGATACGCAGTATTTT. Encoded protein: CATSEVDTQYF.

In its sample, this clonotype was seen many times. V usage is TRBV29-1 and J usage is TRBJ2-5; D is ambiguous. CDR3 length equals 11 residues. CDR1 is SQVTM and CDR2 is ANQGSEA in the germline V gene. The V end lost 6 bases, the J end lost 5 bases, and 10 bases lay between the germline ends. CDR3 DNA sequence: TGCAGCGTGGGTAGCCTGGAGACCCAGTACTTC. Translation: CSVGSLETQYF.

This clonotype was observed many times. The rearrangement links TRBV6-1 to TRBJ2-1; D not resolved. With 2 bases removed from V and 4 bases from J, the gap between germline ends came to 9 bases. The CDR3 is 14 residues long. Per the germline V gene, CDR1 is MNHNS and CDR2 is SASEGT. The DNA of the CDR3 is TGTGCCAGCAGTGAAAGAGTGGTTTACAATGAGCAGTTCTTC. Amino acid sequence: CASSERVVYNEQFF.

This clonotype was seen repeatedly, ten times or more. This rearrangement joins TRBV20-1 to TRBJ1-6; D possibly corresponds to TRBD1 (6 bases). The CDR3 is 15 residues long. The germline V and J ends were trimmed by 5 bases and 5 bases, with 16 bases remaining between them. Germline V gives CDR1 DFQATT, CDR2 SNEGSKA (reference sequence). CDR3 DNA: TGCAGTGCTCCTCCCTCGACAGGAGATAATTCACCCCTCCACTTT. This translates into CSAPPSTGDNSPLHF.

The sample holds a few counts of this clonotype. The chain combines TRBV5-1 with TRBJ2-3, with D maybe TRBD1 (5 bases). V shed 4 bases and J shed 2 bases, with 14 bases lying between them. Germline V gives CDR1 SGHRS, CDR2 YFSETQ. This CDR3 has 15 residues. The DNA for the CDR3 is TGCGCCAGCAGCCCCACAGGTTTTTACACAGATACGCAGTATTTT. As protein: CASSPTGFYTDTQYF.

This clonotype was counted many times. The rearrangement links TRBV12-5 to TRBJ2-7; 9 bases are shared with TRBD2. The CDR3 has 18 residues. In germline, CDR1 is LGHNT, CDR2 FRNRAP. J lost 4 bases, V lost 0 bases, and 13 bases had no gene match. The CDR3 DNA reads as TGTGCTAGTGGTTTGGTACTAGGGACTAGCTCGTTTGGGTACGAGCAGTACTTC. Protein: CASGLVLGTSSFGYEQYF.

The chain links TRBV6-1 to TRBJ2-7, with D maybe TRBD2 (7 bases). This CDR3 spans 15 amino acids. In germline, CDR1 is MNHNS, CDR2 SASEGT. V dropped 2 bases and J dropped 3 bases, with 14 bases sitting between them. The CDR3 spells CASSEYRGAIYEQYF. DNA for the CDR3: TGTGCCAGCAGTGAATATCGGGGGGCAATCTACGAGCAGTACTTC.

This clonotype was found a few times. The chain is built from TRBV27 and TRBJ1-5; D is possibly TRBD1 (5 bases). CDR3 size: 12 residues. V was clipped by 8 bases and J by 3 bases, with 8 bases between them. CDR1 MNHEY and CDR2 SMNVEV come from the germline V gene (reference sequence). The DNA of the CDR3 is TGTGCCAGCGGGACTGTCAATCAGCCCCAGCATTTT. Residues: CASGTVNQPQHF.

The chain couples TRBV27 to TRBJ1-1; 7 bases line up with TRBD1. V lost 6 bases to trimming and J lost 1 base; unmatched junction nucleotides: 5. CDR1 and CDR2 from the germline V gene are MNHEY and SMNVEV (reference sequence). The CDR3 is 14 residues long. CDR3 sequence reads: CASRKTGPNTEAFF. The CDR3 region has the DNA TGTGCCAGCAGAAAGACAGGGCCGAACACTGAAGCTTTCTTT.